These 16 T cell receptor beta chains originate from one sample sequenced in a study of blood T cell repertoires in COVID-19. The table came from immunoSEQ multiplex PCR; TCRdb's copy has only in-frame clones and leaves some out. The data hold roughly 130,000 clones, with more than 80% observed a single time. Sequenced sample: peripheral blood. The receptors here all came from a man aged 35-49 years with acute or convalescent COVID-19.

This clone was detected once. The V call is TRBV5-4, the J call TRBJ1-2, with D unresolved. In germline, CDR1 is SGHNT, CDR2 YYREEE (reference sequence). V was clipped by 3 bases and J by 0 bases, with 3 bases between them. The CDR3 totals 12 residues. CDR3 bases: TGTGCCAGCAGCTCCTCTAACTATGGCTACACCTTC. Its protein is CASSSSNYGYTF.

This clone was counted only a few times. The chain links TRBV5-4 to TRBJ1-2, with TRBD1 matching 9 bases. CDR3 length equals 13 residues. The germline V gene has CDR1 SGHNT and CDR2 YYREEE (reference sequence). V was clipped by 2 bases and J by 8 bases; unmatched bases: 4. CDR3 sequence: CASSLETGGGYTF. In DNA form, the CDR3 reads TGTGCCAGCAGCTTAGAGACAGGGGGGGGCTACACCTTC.

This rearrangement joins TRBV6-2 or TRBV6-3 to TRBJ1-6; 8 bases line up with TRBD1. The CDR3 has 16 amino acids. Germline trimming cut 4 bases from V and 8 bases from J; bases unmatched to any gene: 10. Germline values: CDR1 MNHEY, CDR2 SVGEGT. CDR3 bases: TGTGCCAGCAGTTTCTGGACAGGGAGATCTGATTCACCCCTCCACTTT. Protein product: CASSFWTGRSDSPLHF.

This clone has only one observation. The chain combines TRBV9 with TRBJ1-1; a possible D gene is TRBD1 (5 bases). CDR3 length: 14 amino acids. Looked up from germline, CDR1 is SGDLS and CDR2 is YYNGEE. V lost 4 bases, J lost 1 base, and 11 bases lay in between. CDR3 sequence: CASSIRQSNTEAFF. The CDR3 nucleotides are TGTGCCAGCAGCATCAGACAGTCGAACACTGAAGCTTTCTTT. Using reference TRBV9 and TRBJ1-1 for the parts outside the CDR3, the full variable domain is DSGVTQTPKHLITATGQRVTLRCSPRSGDLSVYWYQQSLDQGLQFLIQYYNGEERAKGNILERFSAQQFPDLHSELNLSSLELGDSALYFCASSIRQSNTEAFFGQGTRLTVV.

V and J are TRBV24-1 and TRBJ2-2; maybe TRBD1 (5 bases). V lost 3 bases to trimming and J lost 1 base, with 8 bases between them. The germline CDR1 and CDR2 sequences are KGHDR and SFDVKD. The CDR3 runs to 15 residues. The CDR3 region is CATSDDSLNTGELFF. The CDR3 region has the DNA TGTGCCACCAGTGATGACAGCCTGAACACCGGGGAGCTGTTTTTT.

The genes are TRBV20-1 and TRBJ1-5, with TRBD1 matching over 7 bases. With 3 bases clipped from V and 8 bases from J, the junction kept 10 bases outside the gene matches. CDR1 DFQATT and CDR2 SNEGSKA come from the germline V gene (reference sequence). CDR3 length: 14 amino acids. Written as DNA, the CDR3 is TGCAGTGCTAGTCTTCATGACAGGGTTAAGCCCCAGCATTTT. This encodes CSASLHDRVKPQHF.

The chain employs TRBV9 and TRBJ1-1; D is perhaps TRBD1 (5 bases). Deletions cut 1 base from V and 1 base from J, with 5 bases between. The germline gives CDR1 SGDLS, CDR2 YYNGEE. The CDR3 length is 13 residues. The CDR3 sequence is CASSVRGNTEAFF. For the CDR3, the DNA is TGTGCCAGCAGCGTAAGGGGGAACACTGAAGCTTTCTTT.

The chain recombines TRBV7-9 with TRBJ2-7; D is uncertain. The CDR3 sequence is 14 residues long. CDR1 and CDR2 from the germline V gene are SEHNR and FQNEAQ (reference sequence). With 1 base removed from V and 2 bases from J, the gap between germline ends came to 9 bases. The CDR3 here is CASSLGGLTYEQYF. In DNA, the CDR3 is TGTGCCAGCAGCTTAGGCGGTCTAACCTACGAGCAGTACTTC.

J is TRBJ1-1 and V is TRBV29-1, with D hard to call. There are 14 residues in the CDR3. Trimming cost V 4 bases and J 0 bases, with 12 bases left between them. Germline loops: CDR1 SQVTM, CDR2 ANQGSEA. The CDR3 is CSVGIGFMNTEAFF. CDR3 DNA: TGCAGCGTTGGTATCGGGTTTATGAACACTGAAGCTTTCTTT.

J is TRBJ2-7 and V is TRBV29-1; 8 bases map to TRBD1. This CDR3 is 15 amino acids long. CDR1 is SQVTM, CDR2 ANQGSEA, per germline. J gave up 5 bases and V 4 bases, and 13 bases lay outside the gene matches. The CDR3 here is CSVVVFRTGSNEQYF. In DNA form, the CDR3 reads TGCAGCGTTGTTGTTTTTAGGACAGGGTCCAACGAGCAGTACTTC.

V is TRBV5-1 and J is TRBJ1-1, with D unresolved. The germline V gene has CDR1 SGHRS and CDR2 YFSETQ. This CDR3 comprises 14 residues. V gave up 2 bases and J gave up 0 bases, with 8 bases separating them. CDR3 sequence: CASSFAEMNTEAFF. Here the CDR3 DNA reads TGCGCCAGCAGCTTCGCGGAGATGAACACTGAAGCTTTCTTT.

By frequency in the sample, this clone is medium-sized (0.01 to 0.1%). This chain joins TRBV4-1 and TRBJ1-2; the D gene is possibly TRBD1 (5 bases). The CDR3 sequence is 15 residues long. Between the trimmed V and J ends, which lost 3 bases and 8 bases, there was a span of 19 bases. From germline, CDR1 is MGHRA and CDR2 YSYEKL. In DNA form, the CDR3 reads TGCGCCAGCAGCCAGGAACTTGACAGTTTTGGGGGCTACACCTTC. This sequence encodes CASSQELDSFGGYTF.

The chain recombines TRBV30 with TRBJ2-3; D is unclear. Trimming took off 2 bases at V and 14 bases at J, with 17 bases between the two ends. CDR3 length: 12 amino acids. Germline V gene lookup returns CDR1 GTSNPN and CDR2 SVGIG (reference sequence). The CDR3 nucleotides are TGTGCCTGGAGTTCCCCGGCCTTGGGCCGGTATTTT. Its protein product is CAWSSPALGRYF.

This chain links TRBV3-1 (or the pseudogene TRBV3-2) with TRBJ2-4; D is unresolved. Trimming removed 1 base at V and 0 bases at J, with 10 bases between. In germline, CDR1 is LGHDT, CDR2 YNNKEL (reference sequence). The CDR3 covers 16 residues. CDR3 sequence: CASSQGMRLAKNIQYF. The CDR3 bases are TGTGCCAGCAGCCAAGGGATGAGGTTAGCCAAAAACATTCAGTACTTC.

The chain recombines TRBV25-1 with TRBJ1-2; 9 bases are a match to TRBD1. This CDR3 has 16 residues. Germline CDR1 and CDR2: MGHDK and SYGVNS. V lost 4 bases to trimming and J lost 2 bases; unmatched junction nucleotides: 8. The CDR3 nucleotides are TGTGCCAGCAGTGGACGAGGGACAGGGACGAACTATGGCTACACCTTC. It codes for CASSGRGTGTNYGYTF.

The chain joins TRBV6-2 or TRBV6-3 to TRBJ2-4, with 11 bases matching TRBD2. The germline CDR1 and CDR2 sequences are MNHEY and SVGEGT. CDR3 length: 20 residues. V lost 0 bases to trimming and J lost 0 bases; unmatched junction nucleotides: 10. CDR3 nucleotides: TGTGCCAGCAGTTACTCGATTGATCTAGCGGGGGGAATAGCCAAAAACATTCAGTACTTC. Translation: CASSYSIDLAGGIAKNIQYF.